Listed below are T cell receptor beta chains from one sample, sequenced in a study of control samples from healthy donors and cancer patients. Assay used: immunoSEQ multiplex PCR; TCRdb lists only in-frame clones, some missing. Of about 73,000 clones in the sample, about nine tenths are singletons; the top ten hold approximately 18%. Sequencing was done on a sample of PBMCs. All receptors come from a man between 60 and 75 years old with lung cancer. Each CDR3 is given with its conserved first and last residue. The order of the fields is clone size, V gene, D gene, J gene, CDR3 protein, CDR3 DNA. A D gene is named only where the DNA matches it firmly. The size entry is marked missing in some rows and otherwise reads once, few, many or a size class.

.	TRBV29-1	.	TRBJ2-5	CSVQKETQYF	TGCAGCGTCCAGAAGGAGACCCAGTACTTC
few	TRBV7-3	TRBD1	TRBJ1-2	CASSDREGYGYTF	TGTGCCAGCAGCGACAGGGAGGGGTATGGCTACACCTTC
.	TRBV27	.	TRBJ1-5	CASSFRNNQPQHF	TGTGCCAGCAGTTTTAGGAATAATCAGCCCCAGCATTTT
.	TRBV5-1	TRBD2	TRBJ2-3	CASSSRLAGNTDTQYF	TGCGCCAGCAGCTCTAGACTAGCGGGGAACACAGATACGCAGTATTTT
.	TRBV5-1	TRBD1	TRBJ1-4	CASSLPGQGVSNEKLFF	TGCGCCAGCAGCTTGCCGGGACAGGGGGTCTCAAATGAAAAACTGTTTTTT
.	TRBV24-1	.	TRBJ2-1	CATSRSTGNEQFF	TGTGCCACCAGCAGATCGACCGGCAATGAGCAGTTCTTC
.	TRBV24-1	.	TRBJ2-1	CATSDAGTGSVFREQFF	TGTGCCACCAGTGATGCAGGAACAGGGTCCGTTTTTCGTGAGCAGTTCTTC
.	TRBV9	TRBD1	TRBJ1-4	CASSPPGTGGVGEKLFF	TGTGCCAGCAGCCCCCCAGGGACAGGGGGCGTCGGTGAAAAACTGTTTTTT
.	TRBV7-2	.	TRBJ2-3	CASSSLGAGDTQYF	TGTGCCAGCAGCTCACTAGGTGCGGGAGATACGCAGTATTTT
.	TRBV10-1	TRBD2	TRBJ2-7	CASRLAASYEQYF	TGCGCCAGCAGGCTAGCGGCCTCCTACGAGCAGTACTTC
.	TRBV7-3	.	TRBJ1-6	CASSSGSPNSPLHF	TGTGCCAGCAGCTCAGGGAGTCCGAATTCACCCCTCCACTTT
.	TRBV29-1	.	TRBJ2-3	CTPWYGGLNGILTDTQYF	TGCACCCCCTGGTACGGGGGGCTTAACGGTATTCTCACAGATACGCAGTATTTT
.	TRBV12-3/TRBV12-4	.	TRBJ1-2	CASSLGQGGSTF	TGTGCCAGCAGTTTAGGCCAGGGAGGTTCAACCTTC
.	TRBV4-1	.	TRBJ1-1	CASSPKQYVLNTEAFF	TGCGCCAGCAGCCCAAAGCAATACGTGCTGAACACTGAAGCTTTCTTT
.	TRBV3-1/TRBV3-2	.	TRBJ2-5	CASSQDRTAQETQYF	TGTGCCAGCAGCCAAGACCGAACAGCGCAAGAGACCCAGTACTTC
once	TRBV6-6	TRBD1	TRBJ1-4	CASSYPTGQINEKLFF	TGTGCCAGCAGTTACCCCACGGGACAGATTAATGAAAAACTGTTTTTT
.	TRBV7-3	.	TRBJ2-3	CASSSQTGHTDTQYF	TGTGCCAGCAGCTCCCAGACAGGCCACACAGATACGCAGTATTTT
.	TRBV6-5	.	TRBJ2-7	CASRDQGLPSYEQYF	TGTGCCAGCAGAGATCAGGGCCTTCCCTCCTACGAGCAGTACTTC
.	TRBV5-6	TRBD1	TRBJ1-4	CASSHRTGSLEKLFF	TGTGCCAGCAGCCATAGGACAGGGTCTCTTGAAAAACTGTTTTTT
.	TRBV2	.	TRBJ1-5	CASKPFEGYQPQHF	TGTGCCAGCAAACCTTTCGAGGGGTATCAGCCCCAGCATTTT
.	TRBV18	.	TRBJ1-4	CASQRGKDEKLFF	TGTGCCAGTCAAAGGGGCAAGGATGAAAAACTGTTTTTT
.	TRBV9	TRBD1	TRBJ1-6	CASSSRPGQAYNSPLHF	TGTGCCAGCAGCTCAAGACCGGGACAGGCCTATAATTCACCCCTCCACTTT
.	TRBV6-6	.	TRBJ2-5	CASNWGPGQGQETQYF	TGTGCCAGCAATTGGGGACCGGGACAAGGCCAAGAGACCCAGTACTTC
.	TRBV6-2/TRBV6-3	TRBD1	TRBJ1-2	CASSFSPGQTNYGYTF	TGTGCCAGCAGTTTCAGTCCGGGACAGACAAACTATGGCTACACCTTC
.	TRBV30	.	TRBJ1-1	CAWNKLNTEAFF	TGTGCCTGGAATAAATTGAACACTGAAGCTTTCTTT
.	TRBV5-1	.	TRBJ1-5	CASSLEGLNQPQHF	TGCGCCAGCAGCTTGGAAGGGCTAAATCAGCCCCAGCATTTT
.	TRBV24-1	TRBD1	TRBJ2-3	CATSDNRGWTQYF	TGTGCCACCAGTGATAACAGGGGCTGGACGCAGTATTTT
.	TRBV18	.	TRBJ1-1	CASSPYAGGENTEAFF	TGTGCCAGCTCACCTTATGCGGGGGGCGAGAACACTGAAGCTTTCTTT
.	TRBV27	.	TRBJ1-2	CASSSNAGLDNGYTF	TGTGCCAGCAGTTCGAATGCTGGTTTAGATAATGGCTACACCTTC
.	TRBV5-1	TRBD2	TRBJ2-5	CASSLTGGTGETQYF	TGCGCCAGCAGCTTGACGGGGGGAACCGGGGAGACCCAGTACTTC
once	TRBV5-1	.	TRBJ1-4	CASQGKGANEKLFF	TGCGCCAGCCAGGGGAAGGGGGCTAATGAAAAACTGTTTTTT
.	TRBV11-2	.	TRBJ1-2	CASSSPGREGGGYTF	TGTGCCAGCAGCTCCCCTGGCAGGGAAGGGGGTGGCTACACCTTC
.	TRBV5-1	TRBD2	TRBJ2-5	CASSFSGGDQETQYF	TGCGCCAGCAGCTTTAGCGGGGGGGACCAAGAGACCCAGTACTTC
.	TRBV6-5	TRBD1	TRBJ1-2	CASSLGQGGYGYTF	TGTGCCAGCAGTTTGGGACAGGGGGGCTATGGCTACACCTTC
.	TRBV7-6	TRBD1	TRBJ2-5	CASGRTGIYQETQYF	TGTGCCAGCGGAAGGACAGGAATTTACCAAGAGACCCAGTACTTC
.	TRBV18	.	TRBJ1-1	CASSPGGGDTEAFF	TGTGCCAGCTCACCAGGAGGGGGGGACACTGAAGCTTTCTTT